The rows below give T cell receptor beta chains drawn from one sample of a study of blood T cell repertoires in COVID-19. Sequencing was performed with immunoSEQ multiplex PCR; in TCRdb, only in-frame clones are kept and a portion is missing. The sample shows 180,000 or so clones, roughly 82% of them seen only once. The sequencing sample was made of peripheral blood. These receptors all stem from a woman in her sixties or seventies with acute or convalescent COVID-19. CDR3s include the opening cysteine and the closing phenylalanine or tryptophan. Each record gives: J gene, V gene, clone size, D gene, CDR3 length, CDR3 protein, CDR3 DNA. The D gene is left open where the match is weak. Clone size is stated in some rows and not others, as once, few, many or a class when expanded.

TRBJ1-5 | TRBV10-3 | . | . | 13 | CAISDRSNQPQHF | TGTGCCATTTCGGACAGAAGCAATCAGCCCCAGCATTTT
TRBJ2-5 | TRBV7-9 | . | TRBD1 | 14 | CASSSRDSQETQYF | TGTGCCAGCAGTTCCCGGGACAGCCAAGAGACCCAGTACTTC
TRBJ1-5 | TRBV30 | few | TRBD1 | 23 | CAWTPPAAAPGQGWIEGNQPQHF | TGTGCCTGGACTCCCCCCGCCGCCGCCCCGGGACAGGGTTGGATTGAGGGCAATCAGCCCCAGCATTTT
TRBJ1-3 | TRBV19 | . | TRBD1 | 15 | CASRLGTASGNTIYF | TGTGCCAGTAGGCTTGGGACAGCCTCTGGAAACACCATATATTTT
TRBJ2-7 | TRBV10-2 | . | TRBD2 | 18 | CASSRGSLGTSGVYEQYF | TGCGCCAGCAGCCGGGGAAGCCTCGGGACTAGCGGGGTGTACGAGCAGTACTTC
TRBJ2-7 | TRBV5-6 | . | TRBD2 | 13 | CASSLGTSREQYF | TGTGCCAGCAGCTTGGGGACTAGCCGCGAGCAGTACTTC
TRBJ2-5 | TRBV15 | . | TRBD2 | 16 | CATSRNPSGAQETQYF | TGTGCCACCAGCAGGAACCCTAGCGGGGCTCAAGAGACCCAGTACTTC
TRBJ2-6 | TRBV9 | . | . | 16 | CASSAGRVSGANVLTF | TGTGCCAGCAGCGCGGGAAGGGTCTCTGGGGCCAACGTCCTGACTTTC
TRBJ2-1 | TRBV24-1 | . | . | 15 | CATSVRGTSYNEQFF | TGTGCCACCAGTGTCAGGGGCACCTCCTACAATGAGCAGTTCTTC
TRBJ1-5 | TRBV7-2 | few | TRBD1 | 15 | CASSLGGQGAQPQHF | TGTGCCAGCAGCTTAGGCGGACAGGGGGCCCAGCCCCAGCATTTT
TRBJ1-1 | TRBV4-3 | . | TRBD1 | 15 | CASSQNRGLGTEAFF | TGCGCCAGCAGCCAAAACAGGGGTTTAGGGACTGAAGCTTTCTTT
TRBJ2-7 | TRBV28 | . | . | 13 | CASSSGGRDEQYF | TGTGCCAGCAGTTCCGGGGGTCGAGACGAGCAGTACTTC
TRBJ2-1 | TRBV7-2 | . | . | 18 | CASSLYPYGRTVPTEQFF | TGTGCCAGCAGCTTGTATCCGTATGGGAGGACGGTCCCCACTGAGCAGTTCTTC
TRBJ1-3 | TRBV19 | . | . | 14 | CASRPGEAGNTIYF | TGTGCCAGCCGCCCAGGGGAAGCTGGAAACACCATATATTTT
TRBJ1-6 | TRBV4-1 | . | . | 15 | CASSLLSQLESPLHF | TGCGCCAGCAGCCTTCTTTCCCAACTAGAATCACCCCTCCACTTT
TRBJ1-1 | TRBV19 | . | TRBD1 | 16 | CASIMDRGLTNTEAFF | TGTGCCAGTATTATGGACAGGGGGCTTACGAACACTGAAGCTTTCTTT
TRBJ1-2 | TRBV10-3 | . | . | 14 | CAISEETGDYGYTF | TGTGCCATCAGTGAGGAGACAGGAGATTATGGCTACACCTTC
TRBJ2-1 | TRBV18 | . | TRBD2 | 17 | CASSPSGTSGRAREQFF | TGTGCCAGCTCACCTTCCGGGACTAGCGGGAGGGCCCGGGAGCAGTTCTTC
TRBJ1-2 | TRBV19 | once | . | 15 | CASILTWDKRNGYTF | TGTGCCAGTATTCTGACGTGGGACAAAAGGAATGGCTACACCTTC
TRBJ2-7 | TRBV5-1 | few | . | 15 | CASSLGTTGTYEQYF | TGCGCCAGCAGCTTAGGGACTACAGGGACCTACGAGCAGTACTTC
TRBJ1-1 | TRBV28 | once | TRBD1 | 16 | CASSPIQGAADTEAFF | TGTGCCAGCAGTCCTATACAGGGGGCGGCGGACACTGAAGCTTTCTTT
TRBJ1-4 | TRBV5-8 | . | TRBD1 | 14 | CASCQGAANEKLFF | TGTGCCAGCTGTCAGGGGGCGGCTAATGAAAAACTGTTTTTT
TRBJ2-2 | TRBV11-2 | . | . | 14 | CASSLALNTGELFF | TGTGCCAGCAGCTTAGCATTGAACACCGGGGAGCTGTTTTTT
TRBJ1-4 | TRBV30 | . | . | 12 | CAWNLRWEKLFF | TGTGCCTGGAATCTCCGGTGGGAAAAACTGTTTTTT
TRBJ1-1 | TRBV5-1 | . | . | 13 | CASAEGRDQKAFF | TGCGCCAGCGCCGAGGGCAGAGACCAGAAAGCTTTCTTT
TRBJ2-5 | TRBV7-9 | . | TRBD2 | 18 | CASSPPSPELAGKETQYF | TGTGCCAGCAGCCCCCCTTCGCCCGAACTAGCGGGGAAAGAGACCCAGTACTTC
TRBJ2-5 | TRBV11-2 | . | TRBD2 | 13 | CASSRSGSETQYF | TGTGCCAGCAGCAGGAGCGGGAGTGAGACCCAGTACTTC
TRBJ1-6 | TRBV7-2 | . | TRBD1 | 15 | CASSLQSTGESPLHF | TGTGCCAGCAGCTTACAATCGACAGGGGAATCACCCCTCCACTTT
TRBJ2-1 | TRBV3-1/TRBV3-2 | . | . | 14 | CASSQEPGVNEQFF | TGTGCCAGCAGCCAAGAGCCCGGGGTTAATGAGCAGTTCTTC
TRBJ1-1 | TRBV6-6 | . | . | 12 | CASSSGGGAAFF | TGTGCCAGCAGTTCGGGGGGGGGAGCAGCTTTCTTT
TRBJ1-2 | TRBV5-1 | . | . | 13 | CASSLTAGLGYTF | TGCGCCAGCAGCTTGACGGCAGGCCTTGGCTACACCTTC
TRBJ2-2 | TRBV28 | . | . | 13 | CASLGSNTGELFF | TGTGCCAGCCTTGGCAGTAACACCGGGGAGCTGTTTTTT
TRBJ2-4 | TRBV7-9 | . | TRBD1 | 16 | CASSRLGQGAKNIQYF | TGTGCCAGCAGCCGTCTGGGTCAGGGGGCAAAAAACATTCAGTACTTC
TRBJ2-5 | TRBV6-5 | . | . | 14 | CASSLGQHQETQYF | TGTGCCAGCAGTTTAGGACAGCATCAAGAGACCCAGTACTTC
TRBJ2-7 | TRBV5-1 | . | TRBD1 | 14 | CASSSRGTAHEQYF | TGCGCCAGCAGCTCCCGAGGGACAGCGCACGAGCAGTACTTC
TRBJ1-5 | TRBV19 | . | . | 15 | CASSIKGSGNQPQHF | TGTGCCAGTAGTATTAAGGGGTCTGGGAATCAGCCCCAGCATTTT
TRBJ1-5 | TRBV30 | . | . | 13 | CAWSPQGYQPQHF | TGTGCCTGGAGCCCACAGGGTTATCAGCCCCAGCATTTT
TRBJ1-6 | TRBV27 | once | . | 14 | CASSSDNYNSPLHF | TGTGCCAGCAGTTCCGACAACTATAATTCACCCCTCCACTTT
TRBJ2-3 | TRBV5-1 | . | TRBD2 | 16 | CASSLVSGGHTDTQYF | TGCGCCAGCAGCTTGGTTAGCGGGGGCCACACAGATACGCAGTATTTT
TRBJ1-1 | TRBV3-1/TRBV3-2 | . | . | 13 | CASSQGFGGEAFF | TGTGCCAGCAGCCAAGGGTTCGGGGGAGAAGCTTTCTTT
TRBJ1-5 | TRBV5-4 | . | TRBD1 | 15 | CASSPGRGLGQPQHF | TGTGCCAGCAGCCCGGGAAGGGGGCTAGGGCAGCCCCAGCATTTT
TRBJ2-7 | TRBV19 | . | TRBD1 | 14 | CASMPRDRGTEQYF | TGTGCCAGTATGCCCCGGGACAGGGGTACCGAGCAGTACTTC
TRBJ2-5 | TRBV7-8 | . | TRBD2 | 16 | CASSLRTSGGQETQYF | TGTGCCAGCAGCCTGAGGACTAGCGGGGGCCAAGAGACCCAGTACTTC
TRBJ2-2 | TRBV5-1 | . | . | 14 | CASRADRNTGELFF | TGCGCCAGCAGGGCGGACAGGAACACCGGGGAGCTGTTTTTT
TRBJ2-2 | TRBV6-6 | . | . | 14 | CASRTDSNTGELFF | TGTGCCAGCAGGACCGACAGTAACACCGGGGAGCTGTTTTTT
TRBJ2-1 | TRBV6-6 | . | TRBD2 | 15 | CASSYAGLAGNEQFF | TGTGCCAGCAGTTACGCGGGACTAGCGGGGAATGAGCAGTTCTTC
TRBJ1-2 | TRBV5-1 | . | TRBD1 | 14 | CASSPTGDHYGYTF | TGCGCCAGCAGCCCCACAGGGGATCACTATGGCTACACCTTC
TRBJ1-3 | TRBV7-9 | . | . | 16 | CASSPRWAPSGNTIYF | TGTGCCAGCAGCCCCCGATGGGCTCCCTCTGGAAACACCATATATTTT
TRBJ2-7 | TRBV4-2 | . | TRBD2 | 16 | CASSQDMASGGGEQYF | TGTGCCAGCAGCCAAGATATGGCTAGCGGGGGGGGCGAGCAGTACTTC
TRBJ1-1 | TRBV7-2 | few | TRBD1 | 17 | CASSFAMSGTGGTEAFF | TGTGCCAGCAGCTTTGCTATGTCCGGGACAGGGGGCACTGAAGCTTTCTTT